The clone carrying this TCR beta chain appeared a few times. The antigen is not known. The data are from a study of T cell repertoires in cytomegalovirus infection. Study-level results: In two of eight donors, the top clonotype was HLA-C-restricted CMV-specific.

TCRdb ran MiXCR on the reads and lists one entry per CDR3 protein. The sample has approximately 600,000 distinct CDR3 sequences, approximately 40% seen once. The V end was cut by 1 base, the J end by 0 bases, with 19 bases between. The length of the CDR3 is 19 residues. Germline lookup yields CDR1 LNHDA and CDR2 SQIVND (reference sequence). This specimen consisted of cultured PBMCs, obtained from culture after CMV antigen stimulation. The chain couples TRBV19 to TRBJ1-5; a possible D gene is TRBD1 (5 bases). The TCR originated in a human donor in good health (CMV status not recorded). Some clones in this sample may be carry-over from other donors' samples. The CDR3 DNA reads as TGTGCCAGTAGTATAGGTGGGGCGTCGACTGCGTATAGCAATCAGCCCCAGCATTTT. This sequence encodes CASSIGGASTAYSNQPQHF. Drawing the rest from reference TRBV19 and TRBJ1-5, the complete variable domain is DGGITQSPKYLFRKEGQNVTLSCEQNLNHDAMYWYRQDPGQGLRLIYYSQIVNDFQKGDIAEGYSVSREKKESFPLTVTSAQKNPTAFYLCASSIGGASTAYSNQPQHFGDGTRLSIL.